A selection of T cell receptor beta chains follows, all from one sample in a study of blood T cell repertoires in COVID-19. Assay used: immunoSEQ multiplex PCR; TCRdb lists only in-frame clones, some missing. The table lists roughly 300,000 clones, 80% to 90% of them singletons, with approximately 7.8% in the top ten. The material sequenced was peripheral blood. The receptors derive from a woman aged 50 to 65 who had recovered from COVID-19. Both conserved end residues are part of each CDR3. Fields, in order: CDR3 length, D gene, V gene, J gene, clone size, CDR3 protein, CDR3 DNA. The D gene is left open where the match is weak. The listing skips clone size in some rows; elsewhere it reads once, few, many or a size class.

>16|TRBD2|TRBV5-4|TRBJ2-5|.
CASSPTSGQPQGTQYF
TGTGCCAGCAGCCCTACTAGCGGCCAGCCTCAGGGGACCCAGTACTTC
>14|TRBD1|TRBV3-1/TRBV3-2|TRBJ1-1|.
CASSQPDRGTEAFF
TGTGCCAGCAGCCAACCGGACAGGGGCACTGAAGCTTTCTTT
>15|.|TRBV25-1|TRBJ1-1|.
CASSGPRTGNTEAFF
TGTGCCAGCAGTGGACCCCGAACAGGGAACACTGAAGCTTTCTTT
>15|TRBD1|TRBV28|TRBJ2-1|.
CASRPQGASYNEQFF
TGTGCCAGCAGGCCACAGGGGGCTTCCTACAATGAGCAGTTCTTC
>15|TRBD1|TRBV19|TRBJ1-1|.
CASGRQGSMNTEAFF
TGTGCCAGTGGAAGACAGGGTTCGATGAACACTGAAGCTTTCTTT
>15|TRBD2|TRBV7-6|TRBJ2-5|.
CASRVAGGSLETQYF
TGTGCCAGCAGAGTAGCGGGGGGGAGCTTGGAGACCCAGTACTTC
>14|.|TRBV28|TRBJ1-6|.
CASSLLSSNSPLHF
TGTGCCAGCAGTTTGTTGTCGAGTAATTCACCCCTCCACTTT
>14|.|TRBV7-2|TRBJ2-3|.
CASSFGGSADTQYF
TGTGCCAGCAGCTTTGGGGGCTCTGCGGATACGCAGTATTTT
>16|TRBD2|TRBV5-1|TRBJ2-7|.
CASSLWAGGLNHEQYF
TGCGCCAGCAGCTTGTGGGCGGGAGGGCTCAACCACGAGCAGTACTTC
>11|.|TRBV10-3|TRBJ2-7|.
CAISVQGEQYF
TGTGCCATCAGTGTCCAGGGCGAGCAGTACTTC
>14|TRBD2|TRBV7-9|TRBJ2-1|.
CASTGLAGRNEQFF
TGTGCCAGCACCGGACTAGCGGGCCGCAATGAGCAGTTCTTC
>12|.|TRBV6-2/TRBV6-3|TRBJ2-5|.
CASSYEGETQYF
TGTGCCAGCAGTTACGAGGGAGAGACCCAGTACTTC
>11|.|TRBV29-1|TRBJ2-5|.
CSVPEGETQYF
TGCAGCGTTCCGGAGGGGGAGACCCAGTACTTC
>13|.|TRBV5-1|TRBJ2-7|.
CASSLVGRDEQYF
TGCGCCAGCAGCCTGGTGGGCAGGGACGAGCAGTACTTC
>15|.|TRBV19|TRBJ2-5|many
CASSKQPYPGETQYF
TGTGCCAGTAGTAAGCAGCCCTACCCGGGGGAGACCCAGTACTTC
>16|TRBD2|TRBV7-3|TRBJ2-1|.
CASSSYSGRALDEQFF
TGTGCCAGCAGCTCCTATAGCGGGAGGGCCCTAGATGAGCAGTTCTTC
>14|.|TRBV7-2|TRBJ2-3|.
CASSLDRSTDTQYF
TGTGCCAGCAGCTTAGACAGGAGCACAGATACGCAGTATTTT
>13|.|TRBV7-9|TRBJ2-1|.
CASSLALTPEQFF
TGTGCCAGCAGCTTAGCGCTAACCCCTGAGCAGTTCTTC
>15|TRBD1|TRBV5-1|TRBJ1-4|.
CASSLGTGSDEKLFF
TGCGCCAGCAGCTTGGGGACAGGGTCGGATGAAAAACTGTTTTTT
>15|.|TRBV5-1|TRBJ2-2|once
CASRPPGDRTGELFF
TGCGCCAGCAGACCCCCGGGAGATCGAACCGGGGAGCTGTTTTTT
>17|TRBD2|TRBV25-1|TRBJ2-3|.
CASSAPGLAGVTDTQYF
TGTGCCAGCAGTGCCCCGGGACTAGCGGGAGTTACAGATACGCAGTATTTT
>12|.|TRBV29-1|TRBJ1-4|once
CSVFTGGEKLFF
TGCAGCGTTTTCACGGGGGGTGAAAAACTGTTTTTT
>16|TRBD2|TRBV6-2/TRBV6-3|TRBJ2-1|.
CASSYTGLALSNEQFF
TGTGCCAGCAGTTACACGGGACTAGCTCTTTCTAATGAGCAGTTCTTC
>14|.|TRBV5-5|TRBJ1-2|few
CASSPLDRNYGYTF
TGTGCCAGCAGCCCACTGGACAGAAACTATGGCTACACCTTC
>12|.|TRBV7-9|TRBJ2-7|.
CASSPEYYEQYF
TGTGCCAGCAGCCCGGAGTACTACGAGCAGTACTTC
>17|TRBD1|TRBV4-1|TRBJ2-3|.
CASSQNKGTGGVNTQYF
TGCGCCAGCAGCCAAAATAAAGGGACAGGGGGTGTTAATACGCAGTATTTT
>15|.|TRBV6-6|TRBJ1-5|.
CASSPDNLNNQPQHF
TGTGCCAGCAGCCCGGACAACCTCAACAATCAGCCCCAGCATTTT
>19|TRBD2|TRBV10-3|TRBJ2-3|.
CAISESGLAGTRGTDTQYF
TGTGCCATCAGTGAGTCTGGGCTAGCGGGGACTCGAGGGACAGATACGCAGTATTTT
>15|TRBD1|TRBV7-2|TRBJ1-1|.
CASSLGTGAGTEAFF
TGTGCCAGCAGCTTAGGGACAGGGGCTGGCACTGAAGCTTTCTTT
>15|TRBD1|TRBV5-4|TRBJ1-6|.
CASSGRTGQNSPLHF
TGTGCCAGCAGCGGCCGGACAGGGCAGAACTCACCCCTCCACTTT
>15|.|TRBV7-3|TRBJ2-3|.
CASSLNRGGADTQYF
TGTGCCAGCAGCTTAAACCGTGGAGGGGCAGATACGCAGTATTTT
>14|TRBD1|TRBV19|TRBJ1-5|.
CASSTTGGNQPQHF
TGTGCCAGTAGTACTACAGGGGGCAATCAGCCCCAGCATTTT
>13|.|TRBV6-5|TRBJ2-7|few
CASRQTGEGEQYF
TGTGCCAGCAGACAGACAGGGGAGGGCGAGCAGTACTTC
>13|.|TRBV6-2/TRBV6-3|TRBJ1-1|.
CASSAGDSTEAFF
TGTGCCAGCAGTGCGGGGGATAGCACTGAAGCTTTCTTT
>12|.|TRBV6-5|TRBJ1-1|few
CASIHPLEGRFF
TGTGCCAGCATTCACCCATTGGAGGGAAGGTTCTTT
>14|.|TRBV5-1|TRBJ2-5|.
CASSLEGRGETQYF
TGCGCCAGCAGCTTGGAGGGGCGAGGAGAGACCCAGTACTTC
>15|TRBD1|TRBV7-8|TRBJ1-6|.
CASSLARQGNSPLHF
TGTGCCAGCAGCTTAGCCCGACAGGGGAATTCACCCCTCCACTTT
>16|TRBD1|TRBV19|TRBJ2-7|.
CASSISPGTGFYEQYF
TGTGCCAGTAGTATATCCCCGGGGACAGGGTTCTACGAGCAGTACTTC
>16|.|TRBV7-9|TRBJ2-5|.
CASSLGGTLEGETQYF
TGTGCCAGCAGCTTAGGTGGGACACTCGAGGGAGAGACCCAGTACTTC
>15|.|TRBV6-6|TRBJ1-1|.
CASSYIFGGSVEAFF
TGTGCCAGCAGTTACATATTTGGGGGGTCCGTTGAAGCTTTCTTT
>13|TRBD1|TRBV9|TRBJ1-1|.
CASSVDLTGGAFF
TGTGCCAGCAGCGTAGACCTAACAGGGGGAGCTTTCTTT
>16|TRBD2|TRBV9|TRBJ2-1|.
CASSVGQRGAYNEQFF
TGTGCCAGCAGCGTAGGTCAGCGGGGGGCCTACAATGAGCAGTTCTTC
>14|TRBD1|TRBV7-2|TRBJ1-1|few
CASSPQGSNTEAFF
TGTGCCAGCAGCCCACAGGGGAGCAACACTGAAGCTTTCTTT